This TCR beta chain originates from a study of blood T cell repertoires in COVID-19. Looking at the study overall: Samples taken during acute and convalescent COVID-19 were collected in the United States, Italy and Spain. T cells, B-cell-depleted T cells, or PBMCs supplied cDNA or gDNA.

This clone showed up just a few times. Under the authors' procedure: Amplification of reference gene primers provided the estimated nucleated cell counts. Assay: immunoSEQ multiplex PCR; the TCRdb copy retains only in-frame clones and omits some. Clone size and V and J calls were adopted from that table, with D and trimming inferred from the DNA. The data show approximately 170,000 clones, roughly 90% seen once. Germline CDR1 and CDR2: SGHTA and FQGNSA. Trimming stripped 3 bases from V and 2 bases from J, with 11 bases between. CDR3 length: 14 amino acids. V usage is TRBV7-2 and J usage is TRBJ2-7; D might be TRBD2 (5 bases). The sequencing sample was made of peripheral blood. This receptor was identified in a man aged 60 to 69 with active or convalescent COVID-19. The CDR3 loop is CASSFYGIAYEQYF. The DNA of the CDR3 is TGTGCCAGCAGCTTTTACGGGATCGCCTACGAGCAGTACTTC.